This passage covers 15 T cell receptor beta chains from one sample sequenced in a study of OX40 agonist ivuxolimab in advanced cancers. Produced via immunoSEQ multiplex PCR; TCRdb's table is partial and in-frame only. The sample holds around 100,000 clones, around 89% seen once. The starting material was CD4+ or CD8+ T cells sorted from blood, obtained in a trial of the OX40 agonist ivuxolimab. The receptor source for this set is an adult with an advanced solid tumor such as melanoma, head and neck, liver or kidney cancer.

This chain links TRBV30 with TRBJ2-1, with D perhaps TRBD2 (6 bases). The CDR3 loop spans 18 amino acids. In germline, CDR1 is GTSNPN, CDR2 SVGIG (reference sequence). V shed 3 bases and J shed 0 bases, with 21 bases lying between them. The CDR3 region is CAWSEGWVRDPSYNEQFF. The DNA of the CDR3 is TGTGCCTGGAGCGAGGGCTGGGTGCGGGATCCCTCCTACAATGAGCAGTTCTTC.

The chain carries TRBV18 and TRBJ2-3; perhaps TRBD2 as D (5 bases). Per the germline V gene, CDR1 is KGHSH and CDR2 is LQKENI. V lost 4 bases and J 6 bases, leaving 14 bases between the germline ends. This CDR3 contains 14 residues. The CDR3 spells CASSQAALRDTQYF. CDR3 DNA: TGTGCCAGCTCACAAGCGGCACTGAGGGATACGCAGTATTTT.

The CDR3 DNA reads TGTGCCAGCAGCCAACCCAGGGGGCCTGGCCAAGAGACCCAGTACTTC. It yields the protein CASSQPRGPGQETQYF. This chain links TRBV28 with TRBJ2-5, with TRBD1 matching over 8 bases. V dropped 6 bases and J dropped 1; count of bases not matched to a gene: 10. Germline assignment: CDR1 MDHEN and CDR2 SYDVKM. This CDR3 spans 16 amino acids. The full variable domain, its missing parts supplied by reference TRBV28 and TRBJ2-5, is DVKVTQSSRYLVKRTGEKVFLECVQDMDHENMFWYRQDPGLGLRLIYFSYDVKMKEKGDIPEGYSVSREKKERFSLILESASTNQTSMYLCASSQPRGPGQETQYFGPGTRLLVL.

This chain joins TRBV9 and TRBJ1-1; D might be TRBD1 (5 bases). This CDR3 has 13 residues. Germline lookup yields CDR1 SGDLS and CDR2 YYNGEE. The V end was cut by 4 bases, the J end by 11 bases, with 18 bases between. The CDR3 region is CASSSGARGKAFF. The DNA of the CDR3 is TGTGCCAGCAGCTCCGGGGCGAGAGGTAAGGCTTTCTTT.

The chain employs TRBV18 and TRBJ2-1; D ambiguous. Trimming took 3 bases from V and 7 from J, leaving 10 bases between them. The CDR3 contains 13 residues. Germline lookup yields CDR1 KGHSH and CDR2 LQKENI. The CDR3 reads CASSPSIKNEQFF. The CDR3 nucleotides read TGTGCCAGCTCACCCTCTATAAAGAATGAGCAGTTCTTC.

The J gene is TRBJ2-3, the V gene TRBV5-1; the D is unclear. CDR3 length: 12 amino acids. The germline V gene has CDR1 SGHRS and CDR2 YFSETQ. Trimming left V 4 bases short and J 5 bases short, with 8 bases between. In DNA, the CDR3 is TGCGCCAGCAGCCAGACGTTAGATACGCAGTATTTT. Translated, it gives CASSQTLDTQYF.

The V and J genes are TRBV4-1 and TRBJ2-7, with a possible D match to TRBD1 (6 bases). The CDR3 totals 16 residues. From germline, CDR1 is MGHRA and CDR2 YSYEKL. V lost 0 bases and J 0 bases, leaving 12 bases between the germline ends. CDR3 DNA: TGCGCCAGCAGCCAAGATATAACAGGGATCTCCTACGAGCAGTACTTC. Protein: CASSQDITGISYEQYF.

The rearrangement links TRBV27 to TRBJ1-2; 10 nucleotides line up with TRBD1. Germline loops: CDR1 MNHEY, CDR2 SMNVEV (reference sequence). The CDR3 contains 14 residues. J gave up 7 bases and V 5 bases, and 7 bases lay outside the gene matches. CDR3: CASSPGTGEGGYTF. The CDR3 bases are TGTGCCAGCAGTCCCGGGACAGGGGAAGGTGGCTACACCTTC.

This sequence joins TRBV5-4 and TRBJ2-2; 11 bases map to TRBD2. Looked up from germline, CDR1 is SGHNT and CDR2 is YYREEE (reference sequence). This CDR3 is 15 amino acids long. V lost 3 bases to trimming and J lost 6 bases; unmatched junction nucleotides: 4. The CDR3 nucleotides read TGTGCCAGCAGCTCCACTAGCGGGAGCTCCGGGGAGCTGTTTTTT. This sequence encodes CASSSTSGSSGELFF. Based on the CDR3 plus reference TRBV5-4 and TRBJ2-2, the full variable domain is ETGVTQSPTHLIKTRGQQVTLRCSSQSGHNTVSWYQQALGQGPQFIFQYYREEENGRGNFPPRFSGLQFPNYSSELNVNALELDDSALYLCASSSTSGSSGELFFGEGSRLTVL.

The chain uses TRBV10-3 and TRBJ1-2; 11 bases are shared with TRBD1. The CDR3 covers 18 residues. V shed 0 bases, J shed 4 bases, and the junction held 10 bases outside the gene matches. The germline CDR1 and CDR2 sequences are ENHRY and SYGVKD. CDR3 protein: CAISESILRTGGGYGYTF. In nucleotides, the CDR3 is TGTGCCATCAGTGAGTCGATTCTAAGGACAGGGGGCGGCTATGGCTACACCTTC.

V is TRBV28 and J is TRBJ2-7; D uncertain. From germline, CDR1 is MDHEN and CDR2 SYDVKM. V lost 6 bases to trimming and J lost 4 bases, with 4 bases between them. The CDR3 is 10 amino acids. The CDR3 reads CASSQYEQYF. Here the CDR3 DNA reads TGTGCCAGCAGCCAGTACGAGCAGTACTTC.

The genes are TRBV19 and TRBJ2-3, with D perhaps TRBD1 (6 bases). V was cut by 10 bases and J by 1 base, with 9 bases left in between. The CDR3 has 12 amino acids. Looked up from germline, CDR1 is LNHDA and CDR2 is SQIVND (reference sequence). The CDR3 is CATKGGTDTQYF. CDR3 DNA sequence: TGTGCCACCAAGGGGGGCACAGATACGCAGTATTTT.

This chain links TRBV19 with TRBJ1-3; no reliable D call. V dropped 8 bases and J dropped 0 bases, with 8 bases sitting between them. Germline CDR1 and CDR2: LNHDA and SQIVND (reference sequence). The CDR3 has 13 residues. This chain's CDR3 is CASRPSSGNTIYF. Here the CDR3 DNA reads TGTGCCAGTCGTCCGAGCTCTGGAAACACCATATATTTT.

The chain uses TRBV28 and TRBJ2-5; D not certain. Germline assignment: CDR1 MDHEN and CDR2 SYDVKM. The CDR3 totals 12 residues. Trimming took 3 bases from V and 0 from J, leaving 2 bases between them. In DNA form, the CDR3 reads TGTGCCAGCAGTTTTTACCAAGAGACCCAGTACTTC. It translates to CASSFYQETQYF.

The genes are TRBV20-1 and TRBJ2-1, with D unclear. The germline CDR1 and CDR2 sequences are DFQATT and SNEGSKA (reference sequence). Between the trimmed V and J ends, which lost 5 bases and 8 bases, there was a span of 10 bases. This CDR3 contains 11 residues. The DNA of the CDR3 is TGCAGTGCTCCCTCGTTGGATGAGCAGTTCTTC. Protein product: CSAPSLDEQFF.